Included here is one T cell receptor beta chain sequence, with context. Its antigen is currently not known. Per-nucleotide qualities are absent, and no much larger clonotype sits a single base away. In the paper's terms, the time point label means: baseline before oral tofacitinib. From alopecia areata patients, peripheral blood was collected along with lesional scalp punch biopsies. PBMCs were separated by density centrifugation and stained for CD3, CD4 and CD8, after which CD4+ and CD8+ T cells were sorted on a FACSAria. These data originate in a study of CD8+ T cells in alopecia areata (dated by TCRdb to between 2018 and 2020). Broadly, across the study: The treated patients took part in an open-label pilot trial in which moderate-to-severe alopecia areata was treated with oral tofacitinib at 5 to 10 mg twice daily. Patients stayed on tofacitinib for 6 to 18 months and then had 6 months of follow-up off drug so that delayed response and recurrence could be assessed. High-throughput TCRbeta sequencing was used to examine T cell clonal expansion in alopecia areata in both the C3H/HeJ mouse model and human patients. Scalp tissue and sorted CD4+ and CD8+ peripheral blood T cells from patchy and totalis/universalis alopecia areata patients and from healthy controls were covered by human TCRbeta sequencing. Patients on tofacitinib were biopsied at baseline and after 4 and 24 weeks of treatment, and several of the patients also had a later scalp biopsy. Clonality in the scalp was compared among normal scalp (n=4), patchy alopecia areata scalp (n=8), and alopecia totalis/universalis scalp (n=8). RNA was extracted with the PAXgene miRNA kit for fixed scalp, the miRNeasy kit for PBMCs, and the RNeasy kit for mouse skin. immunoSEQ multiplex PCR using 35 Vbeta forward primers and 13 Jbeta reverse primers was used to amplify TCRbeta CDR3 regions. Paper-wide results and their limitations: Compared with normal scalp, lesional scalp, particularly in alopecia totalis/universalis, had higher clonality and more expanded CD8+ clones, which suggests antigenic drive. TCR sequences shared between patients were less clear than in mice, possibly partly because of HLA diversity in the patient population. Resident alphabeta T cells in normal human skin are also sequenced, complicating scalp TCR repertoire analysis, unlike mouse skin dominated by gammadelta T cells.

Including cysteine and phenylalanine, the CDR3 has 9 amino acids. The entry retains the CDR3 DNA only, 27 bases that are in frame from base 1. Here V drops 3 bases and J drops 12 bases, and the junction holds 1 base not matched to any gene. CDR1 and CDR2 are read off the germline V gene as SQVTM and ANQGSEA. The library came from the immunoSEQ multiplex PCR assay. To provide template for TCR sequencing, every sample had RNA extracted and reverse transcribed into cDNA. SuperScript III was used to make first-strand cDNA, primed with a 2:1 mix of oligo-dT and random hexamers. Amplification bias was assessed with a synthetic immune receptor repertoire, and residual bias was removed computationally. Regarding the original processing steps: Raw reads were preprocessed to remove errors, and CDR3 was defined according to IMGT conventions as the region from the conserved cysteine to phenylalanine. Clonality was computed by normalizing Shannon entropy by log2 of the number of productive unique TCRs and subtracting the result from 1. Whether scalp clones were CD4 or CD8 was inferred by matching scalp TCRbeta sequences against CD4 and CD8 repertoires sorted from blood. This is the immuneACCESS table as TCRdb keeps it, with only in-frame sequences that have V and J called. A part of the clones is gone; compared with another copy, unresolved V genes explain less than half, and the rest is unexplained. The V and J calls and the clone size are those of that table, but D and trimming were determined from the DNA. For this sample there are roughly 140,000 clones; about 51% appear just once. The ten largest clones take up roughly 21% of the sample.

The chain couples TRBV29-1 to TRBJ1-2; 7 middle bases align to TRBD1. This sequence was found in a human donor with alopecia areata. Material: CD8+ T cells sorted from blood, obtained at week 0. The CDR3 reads CSVDRGNTF. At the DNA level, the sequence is TGCAGCGTTGACAGGGGGAACACCTTC. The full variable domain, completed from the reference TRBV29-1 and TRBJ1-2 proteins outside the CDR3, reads SAVISQKPSRDICQRGTSLTIQCQVDSQVTMMFWYRQQPGQSLTLIATANQGSEATYESGFVIDKFPISRPNLTFSTLTVSNMSPEDSSIYLCSVDRGNTFGSGTRLTVV.